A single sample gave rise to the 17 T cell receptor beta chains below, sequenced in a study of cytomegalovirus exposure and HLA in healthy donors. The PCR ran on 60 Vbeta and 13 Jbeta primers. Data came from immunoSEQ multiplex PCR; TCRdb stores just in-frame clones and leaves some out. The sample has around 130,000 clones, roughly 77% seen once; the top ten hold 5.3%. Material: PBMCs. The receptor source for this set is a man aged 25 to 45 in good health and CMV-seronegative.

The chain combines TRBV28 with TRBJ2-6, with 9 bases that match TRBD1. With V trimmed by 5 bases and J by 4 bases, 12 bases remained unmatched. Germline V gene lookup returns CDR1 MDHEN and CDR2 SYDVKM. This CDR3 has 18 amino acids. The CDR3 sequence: CASSGLKQGARGANVLTF. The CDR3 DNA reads TGTGCCAGCAGTGGGTTAAAACAGGGGGCGCGAGGGGCCAACGTCCTGACTTTC.

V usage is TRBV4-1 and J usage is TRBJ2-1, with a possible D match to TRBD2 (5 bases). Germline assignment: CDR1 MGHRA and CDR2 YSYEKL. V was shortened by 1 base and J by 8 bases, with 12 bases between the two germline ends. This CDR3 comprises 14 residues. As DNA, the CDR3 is TGCGCCAGCAGCCAAGTGAACGGGGAACATGAGCAGTTCTTC. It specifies CASSQVNGEHEQFF.

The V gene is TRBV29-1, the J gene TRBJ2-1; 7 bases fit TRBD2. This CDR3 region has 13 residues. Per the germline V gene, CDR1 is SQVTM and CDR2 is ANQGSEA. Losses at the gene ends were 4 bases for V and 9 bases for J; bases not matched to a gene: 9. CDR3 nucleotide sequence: TGCAGCGTTGGGCGGGAGCCTTTGGGTGAGCAGTTCTTC. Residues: CSVGREPLGEQFF.

Here the CDR3 reads CASSAYGRATDTQYF. In DNA form, the CDR3 reads TGTGCCAGCAGCGCCTACGGGAGGGCGACAGATACGCAGTATTTT. This chain connects TRBV9 to TRBJ2-3; 8 bases are shared with TRBD2. V lost 3 bases to trimming and J lost 3 bases; unmatched junction nucleotides: 6. The CDR3 is 15 residues long. Germline CDR1 is SGDLS and CDR2 is YYNGEE.

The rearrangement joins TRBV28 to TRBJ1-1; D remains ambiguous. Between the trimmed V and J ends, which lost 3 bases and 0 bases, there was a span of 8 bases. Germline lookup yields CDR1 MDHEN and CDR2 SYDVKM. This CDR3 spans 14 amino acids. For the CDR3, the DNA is TGTGCCAGCAGTTTGCGGGCAATGAACACTGAAGCTTTCTTT. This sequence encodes CASSLRAMNTEAFF.

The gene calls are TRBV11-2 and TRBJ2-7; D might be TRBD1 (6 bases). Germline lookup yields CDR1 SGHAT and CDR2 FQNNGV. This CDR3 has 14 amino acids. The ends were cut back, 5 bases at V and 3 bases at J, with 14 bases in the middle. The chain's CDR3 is CASSRDTGFYEQYF. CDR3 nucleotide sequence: TGTGCCAGCAGCCGGGACACCGGATTCTACGAGCAGTACTTC.

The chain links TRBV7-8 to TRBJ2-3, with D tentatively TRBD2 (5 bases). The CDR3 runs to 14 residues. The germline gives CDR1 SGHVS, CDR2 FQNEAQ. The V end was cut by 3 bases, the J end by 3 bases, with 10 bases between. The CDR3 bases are TGTGCCAGCAGCTTTGAAAGCGGAACAGATACGCAGTATTTT. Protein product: CASSFESGTDTQYF.

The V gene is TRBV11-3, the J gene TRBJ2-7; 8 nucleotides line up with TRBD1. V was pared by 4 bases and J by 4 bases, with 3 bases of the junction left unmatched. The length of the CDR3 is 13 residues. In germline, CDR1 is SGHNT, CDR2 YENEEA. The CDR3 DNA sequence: TGTGCCAGCAGCTCAACAGGGGGGTACGAGCAGTACTTC. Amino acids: CASSSTGGYEQYF.

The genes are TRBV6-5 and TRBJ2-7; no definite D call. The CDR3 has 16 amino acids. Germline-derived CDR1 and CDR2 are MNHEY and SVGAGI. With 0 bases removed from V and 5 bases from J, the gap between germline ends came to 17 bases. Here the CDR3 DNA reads TGTGCCAGCAGTTACTCTTACAAGAACAGCAAGCACGAGCAGTACTTC. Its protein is CASSYSYKNSKHEQYF.

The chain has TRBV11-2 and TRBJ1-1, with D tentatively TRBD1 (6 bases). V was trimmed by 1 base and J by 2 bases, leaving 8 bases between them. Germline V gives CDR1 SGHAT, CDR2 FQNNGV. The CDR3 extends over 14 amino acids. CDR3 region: CASSLAQGNTEAFF. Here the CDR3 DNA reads TGTGCCAGCAGCTTAGCACAGGGAAACACTGAAGCTTTCTTT.

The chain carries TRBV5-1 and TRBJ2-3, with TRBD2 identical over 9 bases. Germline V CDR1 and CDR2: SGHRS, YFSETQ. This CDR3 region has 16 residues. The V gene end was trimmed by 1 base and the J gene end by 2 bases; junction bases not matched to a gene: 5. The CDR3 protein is CASSLSLAGHTDTQYF. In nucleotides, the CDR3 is TGCGCCAGCAGCTTGAGTCTAGCGGGGCACACAGATACGCAGTATTTT.

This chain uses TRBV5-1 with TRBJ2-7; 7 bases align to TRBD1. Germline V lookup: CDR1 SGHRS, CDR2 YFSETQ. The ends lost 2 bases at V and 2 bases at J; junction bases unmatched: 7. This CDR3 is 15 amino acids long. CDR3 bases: TGCGCCAGCAGCTTTGGGGTGACAGGGACCTACGAGCAGTACTTC. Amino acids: CASSFGVTGTYEQYF.

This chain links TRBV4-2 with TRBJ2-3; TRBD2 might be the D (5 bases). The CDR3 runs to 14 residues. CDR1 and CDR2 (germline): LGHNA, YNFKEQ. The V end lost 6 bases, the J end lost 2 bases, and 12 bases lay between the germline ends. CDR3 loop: CASSGLGLTDTQYF. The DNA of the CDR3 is TGTGCCAGCAGTGGACTGGGTCTCACAGATACGCAGTATTTT.

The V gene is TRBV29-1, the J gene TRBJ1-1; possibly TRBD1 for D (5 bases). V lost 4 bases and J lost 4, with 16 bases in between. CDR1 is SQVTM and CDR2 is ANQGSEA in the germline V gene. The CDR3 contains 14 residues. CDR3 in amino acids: CSVAFSGGSTEAFF. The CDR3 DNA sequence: TGCAGCGTTGCCTTTTCGGGGGGGAGCACTGAAGCTTTCTTT.

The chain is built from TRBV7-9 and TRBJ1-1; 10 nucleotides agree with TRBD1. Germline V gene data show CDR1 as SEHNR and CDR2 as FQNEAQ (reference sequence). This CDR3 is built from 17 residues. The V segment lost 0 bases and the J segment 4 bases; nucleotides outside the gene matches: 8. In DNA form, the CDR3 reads TGTGCCAGCAGCTTAGCGGGGAAGTGGGACAGGGGCACTGAAGCTTTCTTT. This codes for CASSLAGKWDRGTEAFF.

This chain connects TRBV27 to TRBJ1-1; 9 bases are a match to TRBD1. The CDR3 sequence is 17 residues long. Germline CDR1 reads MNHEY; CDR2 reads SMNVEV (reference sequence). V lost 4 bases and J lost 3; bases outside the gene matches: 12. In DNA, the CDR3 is TGTGCCAGCAGTTCGATGAACAGGGGGCACCGAGACACTGAAGCTTTCTTT. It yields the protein CASSSMNRGHRDTEAFF.

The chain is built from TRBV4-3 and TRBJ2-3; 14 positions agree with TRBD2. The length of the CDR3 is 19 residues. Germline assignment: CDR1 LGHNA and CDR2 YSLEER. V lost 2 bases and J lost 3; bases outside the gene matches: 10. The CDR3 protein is CASSQTGLAGEKRTDTQYF. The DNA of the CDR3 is TGCGCCAGCAGCCAAACGGGACTAGCGGGAGAAAAGAGGACAGATACGCAGTATTTT.